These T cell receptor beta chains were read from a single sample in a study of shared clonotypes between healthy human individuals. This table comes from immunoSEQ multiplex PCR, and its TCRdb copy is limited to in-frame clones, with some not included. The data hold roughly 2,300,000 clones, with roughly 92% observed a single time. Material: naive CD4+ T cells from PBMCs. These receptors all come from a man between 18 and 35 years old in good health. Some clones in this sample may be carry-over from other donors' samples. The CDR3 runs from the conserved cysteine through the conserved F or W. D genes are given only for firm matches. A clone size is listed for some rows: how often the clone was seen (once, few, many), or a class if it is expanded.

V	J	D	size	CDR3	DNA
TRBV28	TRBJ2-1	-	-	CASSSGGGSYNEQFF	TGTGCCAGCAGTTCGGGCGGAGGGTCCTACAATGAGCAGTTCTTC
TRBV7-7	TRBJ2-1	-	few	CASSPRRGAYNEQFF	TGTGCCAGCAGCCCGCGGAGGGGCGCCTACAATGAGCAGTTCTTC
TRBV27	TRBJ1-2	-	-	CASSFIGGVGYTF	TGTGCCAGCAGTTTTATCGGGGGGGTCGGCTACACCTTC
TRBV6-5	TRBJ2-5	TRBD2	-	CASSYSTGGPETQYF	TGTGCCAGCAGTTACTCGACGGGAGGTCCGGAGACCCAGTACTTC
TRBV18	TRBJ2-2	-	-	CASSPVSPVAGELFF	TGTGCCAGCTCACCCGTGAGCCCTGTGGCCGGGGAGCTGTTTTTT
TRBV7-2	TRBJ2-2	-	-	CASSLFQGGGTGELFF	TGTGCCAGCAGCTTATTTCAGGGCGGTGGGACCGGGGAGCTGTTTTTT
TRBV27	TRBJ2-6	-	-	CASSPSTSGANVLTF	TGTGCCAGCAGTCCCTCTACCTCTGGGGCCAACGTCCTGACTTTC
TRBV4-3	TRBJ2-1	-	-	CASSPRTSSYNEQFF	TGCGCCAGCAGCCCTCGTACTAGCTCCTACAATGAGCAGTTCTTC
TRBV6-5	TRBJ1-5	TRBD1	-	CASRKQGHSNQPQHF	TGTGCCAGCAGGAAACAGGGGCATAGCAATCAGCCCCAGCATTTT
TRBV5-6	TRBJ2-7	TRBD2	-	CASSSTGGSYEQYF	TGTGCCAGCAGCTCAACGGGGGGCTCCTACGAGCAGTACTTC
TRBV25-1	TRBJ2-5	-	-	CASSDMLGPGETQYF	TGTGCCAGCAGTGATATGCTAGGGCCGGGAGAGACCCAGTACTTC
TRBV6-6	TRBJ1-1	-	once	CASSYSSVNTEAFF	TGTGCCAGCAGTTACTCCTCCGTGAACACTGAAGCTTTCTTT
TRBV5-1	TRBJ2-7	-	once	CASSLEAAGTLYLGEQYF	TGCGCCAGCAGCTTGGAGGCAGCGGGGACACTTTATCTGGGCGAGCAGTACTTC
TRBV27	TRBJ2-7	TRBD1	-	CASRRRQGAYEQYF	TGTGCCAGCAGGCGAAGACAGGGGGCCTACGAGCAGTACTTC
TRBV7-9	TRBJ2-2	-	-	CASSPRRQAGELFF	TGTGCCAGCAGCCCCCGGCGTCAGGCCGGGGAGCTGTTTTTT
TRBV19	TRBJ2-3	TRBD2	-	CASSLSSGTTDTQYF	TGTGCCAGTAGTTTGTCTAGCGGGACCACAGATACGCAGTATTTT
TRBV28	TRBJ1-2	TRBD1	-	CASSYYDRAEGYTF	TGTGCCAGCAGTTACTACGACAGGGCAGAAGGCTACACCTTC